This TCR beta chain was retrieved from a study of shared clonotypes between healthy human individuals. Whole-study findings and limits: Estimated clonotype richness was generally higher in naive than memory subsets.

Comments on this clone: The antigen remains unidentified.

TCRdb's table, derived via immunoSEQ multiplex PCR, lists solely in-frame clones and lacks some. The data hold roughly 2.2 million clones, with less than 95% observed a single time. The V and J ends lost 4 bases and 6 bases respectively, with 15 bases between them. The CDR3 covers 14 residues. Germline CDR1 is KGHSH and CDR2 is LQKENI. Investigators divided CD4+ cells into CD45RA+ naive and CD45RA-negative memory subsets. The chain employs TRBV18 and TRBJ1-2, with D maybe TRBD1 (6 bases). The source is a man between 18 and 29 years old in good health. Some clones in this sample may be carry-over from other donors' samples. The sequencing sample was made of naive CD4+ T cells from PBMCs. Subset specified: CD45RA+ positively selected. CDR3 bases: TGTGCCAGCTCACGCCAGGCTGGGGGCGATGGCTACACCTTC. Its translation: CASSRQAGGDGYTF.